This entry is about one T cell receptor beta chain. No antigen is known for it. Base qualities are not at hand, and no much larger clone is one base apart. The donors were healthy, HIV-negative adults with no recently reported acute infections or vaccinations. Every donor was a Caucasian adult living in Nashville, Tennessee, USA. Magnetic negative selection was used to enrich CD4+ T cells, after which naive cells were positively selected on CD45RA and the negative fraction became the memory subset. Blood was obtained by leukapheresis, after which PBMCs were separated by Ficoll-Histopaque density gradient centrifugation and cryopreserved in liquid nitrogen vapor phase. Analytical flow cytometry was used to check the purity and quantity of every magnetically sorted T cell population. From each sorted fraction, genomic DNA was isolated and quantified by UV absorbance on a Nanodrop 2000c. TCR CDR3 regions were amplified from genomic DNA by multiplex PCR using the deep immunoSEQ assay. Extracted genomic DNA from each cell subset was distributed evenly across all wells of several immunoSEQ 96-well plates, and each plate was treated as a replicate. For sorted subsets, each replicate PCR was loaded with roughly 190 ng genomic DNA, equivalent to some 27,000 T cell genomes. Purified libraries were quantified with a Qubit 3.0 fluorometer, sized on a Bioanalyzer 2100, and re-quantified with the KAPA Library Quantification kit. A separate single-read 150-cycle Illumina NextSeq 550 flow cell was used to sequence each immunoSEQ 96-well plate. Regarding the original processing steps: Because the immunoSEQ output included only junctional sequences and no quality scores, the filtering could not be the same as the filtering used for full-length reads. Sequences were annotated with PyIR, a Python wrapper for IgBLAST v1.9, using IMGT germline references to assign V/J genes and CDR3. Reads were filtered out if the reads had weak V/J assignments (E-value above 1e-6), no CDR3, stop codons, out-of-frame junctions, or ambiguous translated residues. V3J clonotypes were defined as sequences sharing an identical inferred V gene, J gene, and CDR3 amino acid sequence. The percentage overlap between two repertoires was calculated by dividing the number of shared unique clonotypes by the size of the smaller repertoire. Three approaches were used to assess repertoire richness: RTK rarefaction, the Chao1 estimator, and Recon v2.1 estimates of unobserved clonotypes. Generation probabilities were computed with OLGA for all TCRbeta clonotypes obtained by the gDNA method from four donors. Not all clones reach the TCRdb copy of this immuneACCESS table, which keeps in-frame sequences only. Checked studies attribute under half of the gap to unresolved V genes and leave the rest unexplained. The D gene and trimming were derived from the DNA, and the V and J assignments and clone size from that table. The table for this sample lists over a million clones; approximately 80% of them were counted only once. Together, the top ten hold approximately 0.5% of the sample.

This entry belongs to a study of shared clonotypes between healthy human individuals (dated by TCRdb to 2018 to 2020). Looking at the study overall: The cohort comprised a couple of women and a few men aged 18 to 49 years. Per donor, three plates each were used for CD4 naive and CD4 memory, two for CD8 naive, and one for CD8 memory. Between about 0.94 and 10 billion PBMCs per donor were obtained by leukapheresis. To estimate repertoire size and how much clonotypes are shared between individuals, the study performed deep sequencing of blood TCR repertoires from about 5 healthy adults. Libraries were prepared and TCR repertoires were sequenced by different laboratories using diverse techniques, in order to increase sequencing depth and limit assay-specific biases. The paper's findings and limits, for the study overall: Compared with non-shared clonotypes, the clonotypes found in all four sorted-subset donors had higher generation probabilities. Naive subsets generally had larger estimated clonotype richness than memory subsets did. Pairwise subsampling led to the expectation that sequencing depth would affect the degree of clonotype sharing among donors. Because the study included only a small number of donors, the genetic and exposure-history diversity represented was limited. Sampling was restricted to blood, and TCR repertoires in tissue are likely to differ from TCR repertoires in blood. Even with the large sequencing depth, rarefaction of the sorted-subset datasets indicated that sequencing was incomplete. About 5% of naive CD4, 3.5% of naive CD8, approximately 2.2% of memory CD4, and about 0.4% of memory CD8 clonotypes were shared across several donors.

The CDR3 contains 15 residues, cysteine and phenylalanine counted. Here the CDR3 DNA is all that survives: 45 bases in frame from base 1. The V end loses 3 bases and the J end loses 1 base, and a stretch of 10 bases separates them. According to the germline V gene, CDR1 reads MDHEN and CDR2 reads SYDVKM. Recombination connected TRBV28 to TRBJ2-4; the D gene is unclear. Specimen: memory CD4+ T cells from PBMCs. The meaning of the sample's cell subset or site label: CD45RA-negative fraction. The sequence was collected from a man between 18 and 35 years old in good health. Some clones in this sample may be carry-over from other donors' samples. The CDR3 protein: CASSFSESAKNIQYF. In nucleotides, the sequence is TGTGCCAGCAGTTTCTCTGAGTCGGCCAAAAACATTCAGTACTTC.